The 16 T cell receptor beta chains listed next were all sequenced from one sample in a study of blood T cells in healthy people across ages. For the second PCR, which ran for 7 to 11 cycles, a sample-barcoded 5' primer and a J-beta primer mix were used. TCRdb reanalysed the 5' RACE reads using MiXCR and keeps one entry per CDR3 protein. Of 600,000 to 800,000 distinct CDR3 sequences in the sample, roughly 21% were seen once. The sample comprised blood. The receptors originated from an older man in good health.

CDR3 sequence reads: CASGQGTGGVLDTEAFF. The CDR3 region has the DNA TGTGCTAGTGGTCAGGGGACAGGGGGCGTCTTGGACACTGAAGCTTTCTTT. This chain connects TRBV12-5 to TRBJ1-1, with 12 bases fitting TRBD1. The CDR3 extends over 17 amino acids. V lost 5 bases and J lost 3; bases outside the gene matches: 10. Germline CDR1 is LGHNT and CDR2 is FRNRAP. The variable domain in full, completed from reference TRBV12-5 and TRBJ1-1, reads DARVTQTPRHKVTEMGQEVTMRCQPILGHNTVFWYRQTMMQGLELLAYFRNRAPLDDSGMPKDRFSAEMPDATLATLKIQPSEPRDSAVYFCASGQGTGGVLDTEAFFGQGTRLTVV.

This chain links TRBV6-6 with TRBJ2-7; D gene uncertain. This CDR3 has 12 residues. V lost 10 bases, J lost 2 bases, and 12 bases lay in between. Germline V lookup: CDR1 MNHNY, CDR2 SVGAGI (reference sequence). The CDR3 loop reads CATLDGAYEQYF. In DNA form, the CDR3 reads TGTGCCACCCTGGACGGAGCCTACGAGCAGTACTTC.

Turning to this clonotype: The CDR3 ends on some other residue instead of the conserved phenylalanine or tryptophan, so this is likely a read error. The rearrangement links TRBV3-1 to TRBJ2-5; 10 positions match TRBD2. The J segment lost 5 bases and the V segment lost 0 bases, leaving 3 bases of the junction unmatched. The CDR3 has 15 residues. Germline V gene sequence: CDR1 LGHDT, CDR2 YNNKEL (reference sequence). The CDR3 reads CASSQDPSGSETQYL. The CDR3 nucleotides are TGTGCCAGCAGCCAAGACCCTAGCGGGAGCGAGACCCAGTACCTC.

This chain uses TRBV7-3 with TRBJ2-1, with D perhaps TRBD2 (7 bases). This CDR3 comprises 12 residues. Germline loops: CDR1 SGHTA, CDR2 FQGTGA. Trimming took off 1 base at V and 12 bases at J, with 10 bases between the two ends. In DNA form, the CDR3 reads TGTGCCAGCAGCTTAATTGGGGGGGCGCAGTTCTTC. Translated: CASSLIGGAQFF.

This clonotype was counted only a few times. The chain recombines TRBV6-1 with TRBJ2-1; D possibly corresponds to TRBD2 (5 bases). The CDR3 extends over 15 amino acids. V was shortened by 6 bases and J by 4 bases, with 16 bases between the two germline ends. Germline CDR1 reads MNHNS; CDR2 reads SASEGT. In DNA, the CDR3 is TGTGCCAGCAGGGGTAACCCCGGGATTTACAATGAGCAGTTCTTC. Residues: CASRGNPGIYNEQFF.

The V and J genes are TRBV21-1 and TRBJ2-7; the table's TRBD1 call for D was not verified on the DNA. TRBV21-1 is given as a pseudogene. The CDR3 runs 17 residues. The CDR3 region is CASTRGWFRDSYYEQYF. The CDR3 coding sequence is TGTGCCAGCACCAGGGGTTGGTTTCGGGACAGCTACTACGAGCAGTACTTC.

The chain has TRBV9 and TRBJ1-1; D unresolved. CDR1 is SGDLS, CDR2 YYNGEE, per germline. The CDR3 sequence is 13 residues long. The V and J ends lost 0 bases and 4 bases respectively, with 7 bases between them. The CDR3 nucleotides read TGTGCCAGCAGCGTAGAAGTGGGCACTGAAGCTTTCTTT. As protein: CASSVEVGTEAFF.

The chain employs TRBV4-2 and TRBJ2-3; 10 positions match TRBD2. Germline V gene lookup returns CDR1 LGHNA and CDR2 YNFKEQ. Germline trimming cut 0 bases from V and 6 bases from J; bases unmatched to any gene: 6. The CDR3 runs 16 residues. CDR3 nucleotide sequence: TGTGCCAGCAGCCAAGAATGGGCTAGCGGGGGTGATACGCAGTATTTT. It encodes CASSQEWASGGDTQYF.

The CDR3 bases are TGTGCCAGCAGCCAGCCCCGACAGGGGGCTGGCGAGCAGTACTTC. Translation: CASSQPRQGAGEQYF. V gene TRBV14 combines with J gene TRBJ2-5, with 10 bases matching TRBD1. The J call may be in error: the DNA end matches TRBJ2-7 better. Germline V gene sequence: CDR1 SGHDN, CDR2 FVKESK. The CDR3 is made up of 15 amino acids.

The V and J genes are TRBV28 and TRBJ1-5; D gene unclear. The V end was cut by 6 bases, the J end by 5 bases, with 17 bases between. Germline V gene sequence: CDR1 MDHEN, CDR2 SYDVKM. The CDR3 sequence is 15 residues long. CDR3 nucleotides: TGTGCCAGCAGAGGCGTGATTCGAATGGATCAGCCCCAGCATTTT. It is translated as CASRGVIRMDQPQHF.

This chain joins TRBV20-1 and TRBJ2-7, with TRBD2 matching over 10 bases. The V and J ends lost 5 bases and 0 bases, in that order; junction bases with no gene match: 10. Germline V CDR1 and CDR2: DFQATT, SNEGSKA (reference sequence). The CDR3 is made up of 16 amino acids. CDR3: CSAETPSSGSSYEQYF. CDR3 nucleotides: TGCAGTGCTGAAACTCCGTCTAGCGGGAGCTCCTACGAGCAGTACTTC.

The chain uses TRBV5-1 and TRBJ2-1; TRBD2 matches 13 bases. Germline V lookup: CDR1 SGHRS, CDR2 YFSETQ. This CDR3 spans 15 amino acids. V shed 4 bases and J 8 bases; nucleotides not matched to a gene: 6. The CDR3 DNA is TGCGCCAGCAGCCAAGGACTAGCGGGAGCGTATGAGCAGTTCTTC. It yields the protein CASSQGLAGAYEQFF.

In its sample, this clonotype was seen a few times. DNA for the CDR3: TGTGCCAGCAGTGATACTGGACAGGTTAATGAAAAACTGTTTTTT. Amino acids: CASSDTGQVNEKLFF. The gene calls are TRBV25-1 and TRBJ1-4, with 7 nucleotides matching TRBD1. In germline, CDR1 is MGHDK, CDR2 SYGVNS. Trimming at V came to 3 bases and at J to 4 bases, leaving 5 bases not matched to a gene. This CDR3 region has 15 residues. Variable domain in full (rest from reference TRBV25-1 and TRBJ1-4): EADIYQTPRYLVIGTGKKITLECSQTMGHDKMYWYQQDPGMELHLIHYSYGVNSTEKGDLSSESTVSRIRTEHFPLTLESARPSHTSQYLCASSDTGQVNEKLFFGSGTQLSVL.

The sample holds a few counts of this clonotype. The chain has TRBV6-2 or TRBV6-3 and TRBJ2-5; perhaps TRBD1 as D (6 bases). The CDR3 length is 14 residues. Germline-derived CDR1 and CDR2 are MNHEY and SVGEGT. Deletions cut 9 bases from V and 2 bases from J, with 16 bases between. The CDR3 nucleotides read TGTGCCAGTAACCCCCTGGGGGCTCAAGAGACCCAGTACTTC. Protein product: CASNPLGAQETQYF.

This clonotype was counted between two and nine times. The J gene is TRBJ2-7, the V gene TRBV4-1; unclear D gene. From germline, CDR1 is MGHRA and CDR2 YSYEKL. This CDR3 spans 16 amino acids. Trimming removed 0 bases at V and 0 bases at J, with 12 bases between. CDR3: CASSQDPPPSSYEQYF. The CDR3 bases are TGCGCCAGCAGCCAAGATCCCCCACCGAGCTCCTACGAGCAGTACTTC.

This clonotype was picked up many times. The chain uses TRBV20-1 and TRBJ2-1, with TRBD2 matching 8 bases. CDR3 size: 17 residues. CDR1 is DFQATT and CDR2 is SNEGSKA in the germline V gene (reference sequence). J was trimmed by 2 bases and V by 0 bases; bases with no gene match: 9. The CDR3 here is CSARDLYSGKAYNEQFF. Written as DNA, the CDR3 is TGCAGTGCTAGAGACCTATATAGCGGGAAGGCCTACAATGAGCAGTTCTTC.